The TCR beta chain described here comes from a study of blood T cell repertoires in COVID-19. This clone was counted a single time. The data were produced by immunoSEQ multiplex PCR, yet TCRdb's version contains in-frame clones alone and is incomplete. The table includes 25,000 to 35,000 clones, 85% detected once. The clonotype comes from a man older than 75 with active COVID-19. The sequenced sample was peripheral blood.

In DNA form, the CDR3 reads TGTGCCAGCAATGGGCCCTACACTGAAGCTTTCTTT. This gives the protein CASNGPYTEAFF. J is TRBJ1-1 and V is TRBV6-5; the D is unclear. The germline V and J ends were trimmed by 7 bases and 3 bases, with 9 bases remaining between them. From germline, CDR1 is MNHEY and CDR2 SVGAGI. The length of the CDR3 is 12 residues.